This TCR beta chain derives from a study of blood T cells in healthy people across ages (dated by TCRdb to between 2014 and 2016). In terms of the full investigation: Template switching captured roughly one uniquely barcoded TCR beta cDNA molecule per two T cells in model experiments. To avoid experimental bias, donors of different ages were randomly spread across the sequencing lanes. Age-related changes in TCR beta repertoire diversity were measured in the study by deep sequencing normalized with unique cDNA molecular identifiers. The study analyzed two additional independent replicas of 1 million unique cDNA reads from the same blood draw for two donors, one aged 18 to 30 and one aged 80 or older. The donors were split into four age groups: young (average about 15 years), middle-aged (over 35), aged (about 56) and long-lived (under 90).

The 39 donors, aged about 6 to 95 years, were systemically healthy Caucasian individuals from Russia. Each donor gave about 10 milliliters of peripheral blood, drawn into EDTA-treated Vacutainer tubes. Ficoll-Paque density-gradient centrifugation was used to isolate PBMCs, with at least 7 million obtained per sample. Total RNA was extracted from PBMCs with Trizol reagent, with at least 6 micrograms obtained per sample. Naive CD45RAhigh/CD27high T cell percentages were measured by flow cytometry on a PBMC aliquot from every donor. Study-wide conclusions, independent of this receptor: Bulk unsorted PBMC profiling prevented conclusive comparison of naive and antigen-experienced compartments. The long-lived group showed more naive CD4+ T cells, fewer expanded clones and increased TCR diversity than the aged group, suggesting age selection. As age increased, observed TCR beta diversity per million T cells dropped in a roughly linear way, and a significant reduction was already evident by age about 40. There was a strong correlation between observed TCR beta diversity and the percentage of naive T cells measured by flow cytometry. Estimates of total diversity based on one million sequenced T cells were considered lower bounds and underestimates. The CMV infection status of donors was not known, potentially confounding age-related changes in expanded clonotypes.

About this clonotype itself: Its antigen is currently not known. Possible read error: a much larger clone is one base away.

From its cysteine to its phenylalanine, the CDR3 spans 12 amino acids. Kept here is only the CDR3 DNA, which spans 36 bases and is read in frame from base 1. CDR1 and CDR2 are drawn from the germline V gene: SNHLY, FYNNEI. The library came from 5' RACE. Sequencing used an Illumina HiSeq 2500. A second PCR of about 6 to 12 cycles was run with a J-beta primer mix and a sample-barcoded 5' primer. A template-switch 5' adaptor carrying 12 random nucleotides introduced a unique molecular identifier onto each TCR beta cDNA molecule. At least 2.5 million CDR3-containing paired-end reads were obtained from each sample. First-strand cDNA synthesis was performed from all RNA using the Mint cDNA synthesis kit, with priming by a TRBC-specific oligonucleotide. All cDNA was treated with uracil-DNA glycosylase and then went through a first 18-cycle PCR with the universal primers M1SS and BC2_uni_R. Per the authors' processing: For normalization, 1 million high-quality reads were randomly selected from each sample, with every read carrying a distinct molecular identifier. Reads with shared molecular identifiers were discarded instead of being binned into consensus sequences. CDR3 identification, clonotype clustering and error correction used MiTCR with a Q25 quality threshold and the strictest error-elimination algorithm. A nonparametric unseen species model using Euler transformation provided a lower-bound estimate of total TCR beta diversity. TCRdb reprocessed the public reads (quality trimming at Q25 with fastp, clone calling with MiXCR) and kept in-frame beta chains. One record per CDR3 amino acid sequence lists the most common genes and DNA. V and J calls and clone size were set by TCRdb, not the authors. Within this sample are about 670,000 distinct CDR3 sequences, with around 43% of them counted one time only. 30% of the sample is in the top ten clones.

The sample taken for sequencing was blood. The rearrangement joined TRBV2 to TRBJ2-3; no D gene call is confident. This TCR came from an elderly man in good health. In nucleotide form, the sequence is TGTGCCGGCAGTGCTGCGCGGAATACGCAGTATTTT. Translated, this is CAGSAARNTQYF.